The T cell receptor (beta chain) under discussion was sequenced for a study of blood T cell repertoires in COVID-19. The V and J ends lost 2 bases and 2 bases respectively, with 10 bases between them. CDR1 SNHLY and CDR2 FYNNEI come from the germline V gene. The CDR3 sequence is 14 residues long. The authors' processing: Counts of nucleated cells, estimated from reference gene primer amplification, were obtained. Measured with immunoSEQ multiplex PCR; TCRdb has only the in-frame clones, and not every one. The V and J calls and clone size come from that table; D and trimming were worked out from the DNA. The repertoire holds under 150,000 clones, with more than 75% as singletons.

This chain links TRBV2 with TRBJ2-7, with a weak D call TRBD2 (6 bases). Sequencing used peripheral blood. The TCR originated in a man aged 55-75 years with acute or convalescent COVID-19. CDR3 nucleotide sequence: TGTGCCAGCAGTGAAATGGGGGGAACCTACGAGCAGTACTTC. It encodes CASSEMGGTYEQYF.